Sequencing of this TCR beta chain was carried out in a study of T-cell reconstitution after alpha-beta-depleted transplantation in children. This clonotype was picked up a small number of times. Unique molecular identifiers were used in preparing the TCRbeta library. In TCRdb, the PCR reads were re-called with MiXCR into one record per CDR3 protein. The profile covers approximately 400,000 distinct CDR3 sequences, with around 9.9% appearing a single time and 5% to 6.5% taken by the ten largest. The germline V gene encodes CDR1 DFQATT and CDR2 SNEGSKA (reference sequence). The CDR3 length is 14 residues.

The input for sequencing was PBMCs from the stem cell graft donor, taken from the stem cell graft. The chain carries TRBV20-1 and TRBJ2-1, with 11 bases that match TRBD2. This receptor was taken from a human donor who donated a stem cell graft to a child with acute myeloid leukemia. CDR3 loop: CSIIAGGPGNEQFF. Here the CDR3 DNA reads TGCAGCATCATAGCGGGAGGGCCGGGGAATGAGCAGTTCTTC.